This T cell receptor (delta chain) stems from a study of gamma-delta chains in newborns, infants, children. Study overall: Microbial exposure reportedly drives polyclonal innate γδ T cell expansion after birth.

This clone was seen a few times. In germline, CDR1 is GEAIGNYY, CDR2 EKD. V was clipped by 1 base and J by 0 bases; unmatched bases: 10. The CDR3 is 21 residues long. TCRdb called clones from the reads again using CATT. The sample has about 5,100 delta-chain clones; more than 4% are singletons. This sequence joins TRDV2 and TRDJ3, with TRDD3 identical over 11 bases. This TCR derives from a child who was a newborn, infant or young child, either healthy, febrile or measles-vaccinated (not recorded which). The sequencing input was blood. CDR3 coding DNA: TGTGCCTGTGACACTCTCGGGATGGGGGATACGGCCTCCTGGGACACCCGACAGATGTTTTTC. Residues: CACDTLGMGDTASWDTRQMFF.